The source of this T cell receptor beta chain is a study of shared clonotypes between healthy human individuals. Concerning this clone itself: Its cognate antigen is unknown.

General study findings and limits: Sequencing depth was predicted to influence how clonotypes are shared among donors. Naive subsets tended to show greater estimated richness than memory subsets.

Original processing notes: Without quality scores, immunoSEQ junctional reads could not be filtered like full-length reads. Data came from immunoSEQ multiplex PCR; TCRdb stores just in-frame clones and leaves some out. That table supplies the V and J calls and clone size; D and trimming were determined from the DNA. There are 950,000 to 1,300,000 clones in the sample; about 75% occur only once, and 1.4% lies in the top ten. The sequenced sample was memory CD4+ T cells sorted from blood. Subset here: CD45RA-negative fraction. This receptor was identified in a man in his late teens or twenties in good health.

CDR3: CASSLERVGFNSPLHF. Here the CDR3 DNA reads TGTGCCAGCAGCTTAGAAAGGGTGGGGTTTAATTCACCCCTCCACTTT. The chain has TRBV11-2 and TRBJ1-6, with no clear D. Trimming shortened V by 0 bases and J by 6 bases, and 12 bases separated the two germline ends. Germline CDR1 and CDR2: SGHAT and FQNNGV. This CDR3 is built from 16 residues.